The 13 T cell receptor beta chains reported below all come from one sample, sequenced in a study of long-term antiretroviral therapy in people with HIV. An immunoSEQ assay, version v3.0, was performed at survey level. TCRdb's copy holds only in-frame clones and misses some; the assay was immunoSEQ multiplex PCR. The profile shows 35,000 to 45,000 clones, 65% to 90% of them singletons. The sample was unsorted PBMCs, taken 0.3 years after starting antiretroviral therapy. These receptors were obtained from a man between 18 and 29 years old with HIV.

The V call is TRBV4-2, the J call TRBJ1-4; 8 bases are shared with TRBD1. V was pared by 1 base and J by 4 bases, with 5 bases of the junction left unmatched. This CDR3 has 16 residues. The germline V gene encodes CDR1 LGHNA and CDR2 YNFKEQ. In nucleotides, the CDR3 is TGTGCCAGCAGCCAAGCAGGGGGCGGCAATAATGAAAAACTGTTTTTT. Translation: CASSQAGGGNNEKLFF.

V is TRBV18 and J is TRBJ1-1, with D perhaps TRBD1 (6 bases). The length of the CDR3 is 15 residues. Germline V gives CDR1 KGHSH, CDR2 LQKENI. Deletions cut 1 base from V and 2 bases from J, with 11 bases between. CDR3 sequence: CASSPRDTANTEAFF. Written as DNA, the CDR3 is TGTGCCAGCTCACCACGGGACACGGCAAACACTGAAGCTTTCTTT. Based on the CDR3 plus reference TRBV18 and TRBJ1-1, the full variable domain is NAGVMQNPRHLVRRRGQEARLRCSPMKGHSHVYWYRQLPEEGLKFMVYLQKENIIDESGMPKERFSAEFPKEGPSILRIQQVVRGDSAAYFCASSPRDTANTEAFFGQGTRLTVV.

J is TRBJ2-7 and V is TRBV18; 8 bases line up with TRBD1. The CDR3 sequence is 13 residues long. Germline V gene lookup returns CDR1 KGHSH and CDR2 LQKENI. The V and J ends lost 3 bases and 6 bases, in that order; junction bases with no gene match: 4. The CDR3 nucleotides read TGTGCCAGCTCACCGGCAGGGGGCCGCGAGCAGTACTTC. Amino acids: CASSPAGGREQYF.

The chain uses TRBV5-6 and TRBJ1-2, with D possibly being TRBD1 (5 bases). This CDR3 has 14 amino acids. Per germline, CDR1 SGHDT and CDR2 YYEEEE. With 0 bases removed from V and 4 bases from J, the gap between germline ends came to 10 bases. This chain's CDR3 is CASSLGGASYGYTF. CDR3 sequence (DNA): TGTGCCAGCAGCTTGGGAGGGGCTAGCTATGGCTACACCTTC. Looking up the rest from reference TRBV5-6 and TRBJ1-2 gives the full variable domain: DAGVTQSPTHLIKTRGQQVTLRCSPKSGHDTVSWYQQALGQGPQFIFQYYEEEERQRGNFPDRFSGHQFPNYSSELNVNALLLGDSALYLCASSLGGASYGYTFGSGTRLTVV.

CDR3 sequence (DNA): TGTGCCAGCAGCCAAGAGGGGAACTGGGGCTACACCTTC. It is translated as CASSQEGNWGYTF. The chain carries TRBV7-3 and TRBJ1-2; weak D call: TRBD1 (5 bases). The V gene lost 5 bases and the J gene lost 8 bases, with 15 bases spanning the gap. The CDR3 loop spans 13 amino acids. CDR1 is SGHTA, CDR2 FQGTGA, per germline.

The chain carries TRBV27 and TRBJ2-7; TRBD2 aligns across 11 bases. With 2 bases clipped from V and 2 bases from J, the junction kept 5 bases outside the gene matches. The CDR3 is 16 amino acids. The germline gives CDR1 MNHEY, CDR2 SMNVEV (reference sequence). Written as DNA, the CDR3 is TGTGCCAGCAGTTTAGGCCCGGGACTAGCGGCCTACGAGCAGTACTTC. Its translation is CASSLGPGLAAYEQYF.

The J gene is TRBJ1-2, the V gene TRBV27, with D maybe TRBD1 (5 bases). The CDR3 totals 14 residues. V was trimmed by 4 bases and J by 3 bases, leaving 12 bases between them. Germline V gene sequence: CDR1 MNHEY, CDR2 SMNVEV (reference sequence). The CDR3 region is CASSSIRRDYGYTF. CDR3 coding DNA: TGTGCCAGCAGTTCGATTCGCAGGGACTATGGCTACACCTTC.

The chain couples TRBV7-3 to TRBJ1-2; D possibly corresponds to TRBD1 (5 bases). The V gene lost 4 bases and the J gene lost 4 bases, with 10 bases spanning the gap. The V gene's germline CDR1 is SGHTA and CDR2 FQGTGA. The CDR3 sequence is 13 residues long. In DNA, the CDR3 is TGTGCCAGCAGCTCGTCAGGGTTCTATGGCTACACCTTC. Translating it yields CASSSSGFYGYTF.

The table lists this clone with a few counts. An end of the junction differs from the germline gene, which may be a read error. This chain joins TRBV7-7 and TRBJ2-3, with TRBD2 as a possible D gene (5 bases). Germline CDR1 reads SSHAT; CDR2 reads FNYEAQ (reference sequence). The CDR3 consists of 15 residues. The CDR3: CASSSSGVSTDTQYF. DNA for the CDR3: TGTGCTAGCAGCTCGTCCGGGGTTAGCACAGATACGCAGTATTTT.

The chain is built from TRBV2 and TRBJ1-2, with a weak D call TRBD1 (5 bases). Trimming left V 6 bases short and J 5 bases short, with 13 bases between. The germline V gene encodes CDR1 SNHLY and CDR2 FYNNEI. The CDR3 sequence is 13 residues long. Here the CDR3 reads CASSDQGLYGYTF. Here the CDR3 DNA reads TGTGCCAGCAGCGACCAGGGACTTTATGGCTACACCTTC.

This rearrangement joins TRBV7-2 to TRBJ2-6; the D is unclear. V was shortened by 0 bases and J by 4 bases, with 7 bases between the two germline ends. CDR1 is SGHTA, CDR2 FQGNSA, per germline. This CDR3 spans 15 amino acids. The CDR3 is CASSLALYGANVLTF. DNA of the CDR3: TGTGCCAGCAGCTTAGCCCTATACGGGGCCAACGTCCTGACTTTC. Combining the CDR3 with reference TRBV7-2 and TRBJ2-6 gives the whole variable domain GAGVSQSPSNKVTEKGKDVELRCDPISGHTALYWYRQSLGQGLEFLIYFQGNSAPDKSGLPSDRFSAERTGGSVSTLTIQRTQQEDSAVYLCASSLALYGANVLTFGAGSRLTVL.

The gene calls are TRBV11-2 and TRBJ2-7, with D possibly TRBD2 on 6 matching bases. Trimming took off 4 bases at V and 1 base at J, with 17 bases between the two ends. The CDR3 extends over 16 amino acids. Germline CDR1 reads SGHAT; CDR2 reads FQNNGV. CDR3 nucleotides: TGTGCCAGCAGCTCTATCCCCCAGCGGGTATCCTACGAGCAGTACTTC. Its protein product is CASSSIPQRVSYEQYF.

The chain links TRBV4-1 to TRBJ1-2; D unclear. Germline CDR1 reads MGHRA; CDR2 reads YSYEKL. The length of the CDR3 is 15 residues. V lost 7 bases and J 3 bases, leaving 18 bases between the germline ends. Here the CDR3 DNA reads TGCGCCAGCACCCCTGGGGTGGAGTTTGACTATGGCTACACCTTC. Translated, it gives CASTPGVEFDYGYTF.